Each of the 15 T cell receptor beta chains below was sequenced from the same sample in a study of T-cell reconstitution after alpha-beta-depleted transplantation in children. Unique molecular identifiers tagged the TCRbeta library. MiXCR, applied by TCRdb to the PCR reads, yields one record per CDR3 protein. The table has over 150,000 distinct CDR3 sequences, around 7% seen once. Sequences were derived from PBMCs, sampled before TCRalphabeta/CD19-depleted stem cell transplant. The receptors stem from a boy aged 2 to 10 with acute lymphoblastic leukemia, due to receive a stem cell transplant.

This clonotype was found many times. The chain links TRBV29-1 to TRBJ2-3; D is perhaps TRBD1 or TRBD2 (5 bases each). The ends were cut back, 4 bases at V and 0 bases at J, with 14 bases in the middle. The CDR3 sequence is 15 residues long. Germline-derived CDR1 and CDR2 are SQVTM and ANQGSEA. CDR3 region: CSVVGGGISTDTQYF. DNA of the CDR3: TGCAGCGTTGTAGGTGGGGGAATTAGCACAGATACGCAGTATTTT.

The chain recombines TRBV4-1 with TRBJ1-3; a weak D match, TRBD1 (6 bases). The V gene's germline CDR1 is MGHRA and CDR2 YSYEKL. Trimming took 3 bases from V and 2 from J, leaving 17 bases between them. The CDR3 consists of 17 residues. In nucleotides, the CDR3 is TGCGCCAGCAGCCACCTGACAGGCCCCGATGCTGGAAACACCATATATTTT. Translated: CASSHLTGPDAGNTIYF.

At least ten counts were recorded for this clonotype. The V gene is TRBV20-1, the J gene TRBJ1-3; no reliable D call. With 6 bases removed from V and 5 bases from J, the gap between germline ends came to 11 bases. This CDR3 spans 12 amino acids. Germline-derived CDR1 and CDR2 are DFQATT and SNEGSKA (reference sequence). The CDR3 sequence is CSAADLRNTIYF. Written as DNA, the CDR3 is TGCAGTGCCGCGGACCTGAGAAACACCATATATTTT.

In this sample, this clonotype turned up many times. The chain uses TRBV13 and TRBJ2-7; 11 positions match TRBD2. The germline V gene has CDR1 PRHDT and CDR2 FYEKMQ (reference sequence). J lost 2 bases, V lost 4 bases, and 13 bases had no gene match. The CDR3 has 18 amino acids. This CDR3 reads CASSSSKAGLAAPYEQYF. CDR3 DNA: TGTGCCAGCAGCTCAAGTAAAGCGGGACTAGCGGCTCCCTACGAGCAGTACTTC.

This clonotype was seen many times. The V gene is TRBV28, the J gene TRBJ2-3; 9 bases are shared with TRBD2. After removal of 2 bases from V and 4 bases from J, the junction contained 4 bases not matched to a gene. CDR3 length equals 15 residues. Germline V lookup: CDR1 MDHEN, CDR2 SYDVKM. The CDR3 here is CASSLARGGPDTQYF. The CDR3, as DNA: TGTGCCAGCAGTTTAGCGCGGGGGGGCCCAGATACGCAGTATTTT. The full variable domain, completed using reference TRBV28 and TRBJ2-3, is DVKVTQSSRYLVKRTGEKVFLECVQDMDHENMFWYRQDPGLGLRLIYFSYDVKMKEKGDIPEGYSVSREKKERFSLILESASTNQTSMYLCASSLARGGPDTQYFGPGTRLTVL.

This clonotype has ten or more counts. DNA of the CDR3: TGTGCCAGCAGTTTACGGTCTAGGGGCGAAAAACTGTTTTTT. Translation: CASSLRSRGEKLFF. The rearrangement uses TRBV12-3 or TRBV12-4 and TRBJ1-4; D may be TRBD1 (5 bases). CDR3 size: 14 residues. The germline V and J ends were trimmed by 2 bases and 8 bases, with 12 bases remaining between them.

This clonotype was counted many times. V usage is TRBV12-3 or TRBV12-4 and J usage is TRBJ2-3; 7 bases align to TRBD1. The CDR3 length is 12 residues. The V and J ends lost 1 base and 8 bases, in that order; junction bases with no gene match: 0. CDR3 amino acids: CASSLGQGTQYF. The DNA of the CDR3 is TGTGCCAGCAGTTTAGGACAGGGTACGCAGTATTTT.

In this sample, this clonotype turned up many times. The genes are TRBV5-1 and TRBJ1-1; the D is unclear. Germline V lookup: CDR1 SGHRS, CDR2 YFSETQ. V was pared by 0 bases and J by 1 base, with 7 bases between. The CDR3 spans 14 residues. Written as DNA, the CDR3 is TGCGCCAGCAGCTTGGCCGTCCGGAACACTGAAGCTTTCTTT. Its protein product is CASSLAVRNTEAFF.

The sample holds many counts of this clonotype. The chain uses TRBV24-1 and TRBJ2-3; a possible D gene is TRBD2 (5 bases). The CDR3 runs 18 residues. V shed 1 base and J shed 5 bases, with 21 bases lying between them. The germline CDR1 and CDR2 sequences are KGHDR and SFDVKD. The CDR3 bases are TGTGCCACCAGTGATTTCAAGCGAGTTGAGGGAGATGAAGATACGCAGTATTTT. This translates into CATSDFKRVEGDEDTQYF.

This clonotype showed up many times. The V call is TRBV28, the J call TRBJ2-5; 13 bases are a match to TRBD2. CDR3 length equals 17 residues. CDR1 is MDHEN and CDR2 is SYDVKM in the germline V gene. V lost 6 bases, J lost 1 base, and 8 bases stayed unmatched. CDR3 sequence reads: CASRMTGLAGLQETQYF. The CDR3 nucleotides read TGTGCCAGCAGAATGACGGGACTAGCGGGGCTCCAAGAGACCCAGTACTTC.

The genes are TRBV20-1 and TRBJ2-1; D may match TRBD1 or TRBD2 (5 bases each). The CDR3 extends over 14 amino acids. CDR1 and CDR2 (germline): DFQATT, SNEGSKA (reference sequence). Trimming stripped 3 bases from V and 3 bases from J, with 12 bases between. CDR3 sequence (DNA): TGCAGTGCTAGTCAGAGTGGGGGCTACAATGAGCAGTTCTTC. Amino acid sequence: CSASQSGGYNEQFF.

This rearrangement joins TRBV12-3 or TRBV12-4 to TRBJ2-3, with 10 bases that match TRBD2. V was clipped by 7 bases and J by 6 bases; unmatched bases: 13. The CDR3 is 16 amino acids. CDR3 DNA sequence: TGTGCCAGCACCACCAATTTAGCGGGGGGCGCCGATACGCAGTATTTT. It is translated as CASTTNLAGGADTQYF.

This clonotype was observed at least ten times. This chain uses TRBV11-2 with TRBJ2-1, with D possibly being TRBD2 (7 bases). Trimming left V 5 bases short and J 7 bases short, with 15 bases between. The germline V gene has CDR1 SGHAT and CDR2 FQNNGV. This CDR3 region has 14 residues. The CDR3: CASSGGAKGNEQFF. The CDR3 bases are TGTGCCAGCAGCGGGGGGGCAAAGGGAAATGAGCAGTTCTTC. Based on the CDR3 plus reference TRBV11-2 and TRBJ2-1, the full variable domain is EAGVAQSPRYKIIEKRQSVAFWCNPISGHATLYWYQQILGQGPKLLIQFQNNGVVDDSQLPKDRFSAERLKGVDSTLKIQPAKLEDSAVYLCASSGGAKGNEQFFGPGTRLTVL.

Ten or more counts support this clonotype. The chain couples TRBV28 to TRBJ2-3, with 14 bases fitting TRBD2. V lost 5 bases and J lost 4; bases outside the gene matches: 2. Germline V gene lookup returns CDR1 MDHEN and CDR2 SYDVKM. The CDR3 contains 15 residues. The DNA for the CDR3 is TGTGCCAGCAGTCCGACTAGCGGGGGGGCAGATACGCAGTATTTT. It codes for CASSPTSGGADTQYF.

This sequence joins TRBV5-1 and TRBJ1-1; D may be TRBD1 (5 bases). V was cut by 4 bases and J by 4 bases, with 14 bases left in between. Germline V lookup: CDR1 SGHRS, CDR2 YFSETQ. This CDR3 has 14 amino acids. The CDR3 coding sequence is TGCGCCAGCAGCCTGGCTGGGAGGGGCACTGAAGCTTTCTTT. It translates to CASSLAGRGTEAFF. The whole variable domain, filled in from reference TRBV5-1 and TRBJ1-1, reads KAGVTQTPRYLIKTRGQQVTLSCSPISGHRSVSWYQQTPGQGLQFLFEYFSETQRNKGNFPGRFSGRQFSNSRSEMNVSTLELGDSALYLCASSLAGRGTEAFFGQGTRLTVV.